Following are 13 T cell receptor beta chains from one sample sequenced in a study of long-term antiretroviral therapy in people with HIV. They ran version v3.0 of the immunoSEQ assay at survey level. Only in-frame clones appear in the TCRdb table, and some are missing; sequencing was by immunoSEQ multiplex PCR. In the table there are tens of thousands of clones, more than 75% of which are singletons. The sample consisted of unsorted PBMCs, taken just over 2.7 years before starting antiretroviral therapy. These receptors all stem from a young woman with HIV.

This chain uses TRBV6-5 with TRBJ1-1, with 9 bases fitting TRBD1. J gave up 6 bases and V 0 bases, and 2 bases lay outside the gene matches. Germline assignment: CDR1 MNHEY and CDR2 SVGAGI. This CDR3 is built from 14 residues. The CDR3 DNA reads as TGTGCCAGCAGTTACTCGGGACAGGGCGCTGAAGCTTTCTTT. Translated: CASSYSGQGAEAFF.

The chain has TRBV30 and TRBJ2-1; 11 positions match TRBD2. Trimming removed 5 bases from V and 5 bases from J; junction bases left unmatched: 17. CDR1 is GTSNPN, CDR2 SVGIG, per germline (reference sequence). The CDR3 runs 18 residues. The CDR3 sequence is CAWEGPSSGRRLNNEQFF. CDR3 nucleotides: TGTGCCTGGGAAGGCCCCTCTAGCGGGAGGAGACTTAACAATGAGCAGTTCTTC.

This chain links TRBV4-1 with TRBJ2-3; 7 nucleotides align to TRBD1. The V gene's germline CDR1 is MGHRA and CDR2 YSYEKL. J gave up 6 bases and V 5 bases, and 11 bases lay outside the gene matches. The CDR3 is made up of 15 amino acids. The CDR3 DNA reads TGCGCCAGCAGCTTCAGGACAGGACGGGCCGATACGCAGTATTTT. It specifies CASSFRTGRADTQYF.

The J gene is TRBJ1-1, the V gene TRBV2; a possible D gene is TRBD1 (6 bases). V was pared by 4 bases and J by 2 bases, with 11 bases between. Germline CDR1 SNHLY, CDR2 FYNNEI. The CDR3 has 14 residues. The CDR3 here is CASSVYRANTEAFF. Written as DNA, the CDR3 is TGTGCCAGCAGTGTCTACAGGGCAAACACTGAAGCTTTCTTT.

The chain combines TRBV9 with TRBJ1-1, with 12 bases aligning to TRBD1. Per the germline V gene, CDR1 is SGDLS and CDR2 is YYNGEE. Trimming removed 3 bases from V and 1 base from J; junction bases left unmatched: 16. CDR3 length equals 20 residues. The CDR3 here is CASSATPFEGQGARNTEAFF. CDR3 bases: TGTGCCAGCAGCGCCACACCTTTCGAGGGACAGGGGGCGCGGAACACTGAAGCTTTCTTT. Variable domain in full (rest from reference TRBV9 and TRBJ1-1): DSGVTQTPKHLITATGQRVTLRCSPRSGDLSVYWYQQSLDQGLQFLIQYYNGEERAKGNILERFSAQQFPDLHSELNLSSLELGDSALYFCASSATPFEGQGARNTEAFFGQGTRLTVV.

V is TRBV18 and J is TRBJ1-4, with 11 bases lining up with TRBD1. The CDR3 totals 16 residues. Looked up from germline, CDR1 is KGHSH and CDR2 is LQKENI. J gave up 7 bases and V 5 bases, and 9 bases lay outside the gene matches. The CDR3 loop reads CASSSDPGTGGEKLFF. DNA for the CDR3: TGTGCCAGCTCAAGCGATCCCGGGACAGGGGGTGAAAAACTGTTTTTT. The whole variable domain, filled in from reference TRBV18 and TRBJ1-4, reads NAGVMQNPRHLVRRRGQEARLRCSPMKGHSHVYWYRQLPEEGLKFMVYLQKENIIDESGMPKERFSAEFPKEGPSILRIQQVVRGDSAAYFCASSSDPGTGGEKLFFGSGTQLSVL.

The V gene is TRBV2, the J gene TRBJ1-2; D gene unclear. From germline, CDR1 is SNHLY and CDR2 FYNNEI. The CDR3 consists of 13 residues. V lost 5 bases and J lost 10, with 17 bases in between. CDR3 region: CASSSGPHPLYTF. The CDR3 DNA sequence: TGTGCCAGCAGTTCCGGGCCACATCCCCTCTACACCTTC. Full variable domain (outside the CDR3, taken from reference TRBV2 and TRBJ1-2): EPEVTQTPSHQVTQMGQEVILRCVPISNHLYFYWYRQILGQKVEFLVSFYNNEISEKSEIFDDQFSVERPDGSNFTLKIRSTKLEDSAMYFCASSSGPHPLYTFGSGTRLTVV.

The chain links TRBV19 to TRBJ1-1; D uncertain. Germline V gene sequence: CDR1 LNHDA, CDR2 SQIVND (reference sequence). CDR3 size: 13 residues. Trimming removed 7 bases at V and 4 bases at J, with 13 bases between. CDR3 DNA sequence: TGTGCCAGTACAGAGGGTTTGACCACTGAAGCTTTCTTT. Its translation: CASTEGLTTEAFF.

The chain has TRBV11-2 and TRBJ2-7; unclear D gene. V was shortened by 6 bases and J by 6 bases, with 18 bases between the two germline ends. The CDR3 consists of 14 residues. In germline, CDR1 is SGHAT, CDR2 FQNNGV. CDR3 residues: CASRSLGFSPEQYF. For the CDR3, the DNA is TGTGCCAGCAGAAGCTTGGGTTTTTCCCCCGAGCAGTACTTC. Complete variable domain (other parts from reference TRBV11-2 and TRBJ2-7): EAGVAQSPRYKIIEKRQSVAFWCNPISGHATLYWYQQILGQGPKLLIQFQNNGVVDDSQLPKDRFSAERLKGVDSTLKIQPAKLEDSAVYLCASRSLGFSPEQYFGPGTRLTVT.

This rearrangement joins TRBV7-8 to TRBJ2-6; 9 bases map to TRBD1. This CDR3 contains 19 residues. From germline, CDR1 is SGHVS and CDR2 FQNEAQ. The V gene end was trimmed by 1 base and the J gene end by 0 bases; junction bases not matched to a gene: 7. CDR3 amino acids: CASSLGRTGEYSGANVLTF. The CDR3 DNA follows: TGTGCCAGCAGCTTAGGGCGGACAGGGGAATACTCTGGGGCCAACGTCCTGACTTTC.

The J gene is TRBJ1-3, the V gene TRBV6-6; D is uncertain. Deletions cut 0 bases from V and 2 bases from J, with 11 bases between. Germline lookup yields CDR1 MNHNY and CDR2 SVGAGI (reference sequence). The CDR3 covers 16 residues. This CDR3 reads CASSYSSAVTGNTIYF. The CDR3 DNA is TGTGCCAGCAGTTACTCGTCAGCAGTAACTGGAAACACCATATATTTT.

This sequence joins TRBV29-1 and TRBJ2-5; TRBD1 matches at 7 bases. Germline V gene sequence: CDR1 SQVTM, CDR2 ANQGSEA. Trimming cost V 7 bases and J 5 bases; bases outside gene matches: 7. The CDR3 runs 12 residues. The CDR3 coding sequence is TGCAGCGCCTACAGGGGAATGGAGACCCAGTACTTC. This translates into CSAYRGMETQYF.

The chain joins TRBV7-6 to TRBJ1-3; TRBD1 matches 10 bases. The CDR3 totals 17 residues. The junction had 11 bases not matched to a gene; V was cut back by 3 bases and J by 6 bases. Germline V gene sequence: CDR1 SGHVS, CDR2 FNYEAQ. CDR3 protein: CASSLARDRGFSNTIYF. CDR3 in DNA: TGTGCCAGCAGCTTGGCGCGGGACAGGGGATTTTCAAACACCATATATTTT.